The 5 T cell receptor beta chains below come from one sample, sequenced in a study of CXCR3-negative and CXCR3-positive naive CD8 T cells. The TRB libraries of cDNA were built by UMI-labeled 5' RACE. From the 5' RACE reads, TCRdb lists one entry per CDR3 protein and no DNA. The sample totals 38,000 or so distinct CDR3 sequences. The sequenced sample was naive CXCR3- CD8+ T cells from blood. Subset indicated: CD45RO-CCR7+CD27+CD95- naive CD8+ T cells lacking CXCR3 (TNR3-). The origin of the receptors is a human donor in good health. Some clones in this sample may be carry-over from other donors' samples.

The V gene is TRBV7-9, the J gene TRBJ1-5; the TCRdb call, TRBD1, lacks DNA for checking. This CDR3 is built from 13 residues. From germline, CDR1 is SEHNR and CDR2 FQNEAQ (reference sequence). Here the CDR3 reads CASSSRQGEPQHF.

The chain uses TRBV29-1 and TRBJ2-3. The CDR3 runs 15 residues. Germline CDR1 reads SQVTM; CDR2 reads ANQGSEA. The CDR3 is CSARPERLRTDTQYF.

The V gene is TRBV20-1, the J gene TRBJ2-3; the TCRdb D gene call, TRBD2, has no DNA to confirm it. The CDR3 spans 18 residues. CDR1 is DFQATT, CDR2 SNEGSKA, per germline (reference sequence). The CDR3 sequence is CSACGLSSHMSSTDTQYF.

V is TRBV7-6 and J is TRBJ2-2; as DNA is missing, the TRBD2 call by TCRdb cannot be tested. The CDR3 loop spans 18 amino acids. The germline CDR1 and CDR2 sequences are SGHVS and FNYEAQ. CDR3 in amino acids: CASSLTHGGAENTGELFF.

The chain links TRBV4-2 to TRBJ2-1. CDR3 length: 12 residues. CDR1 and CDR2 from the germline V gene are LGHNA and YNFKEQ. CDR3 sequence reads: CASSPQLDEQFF.